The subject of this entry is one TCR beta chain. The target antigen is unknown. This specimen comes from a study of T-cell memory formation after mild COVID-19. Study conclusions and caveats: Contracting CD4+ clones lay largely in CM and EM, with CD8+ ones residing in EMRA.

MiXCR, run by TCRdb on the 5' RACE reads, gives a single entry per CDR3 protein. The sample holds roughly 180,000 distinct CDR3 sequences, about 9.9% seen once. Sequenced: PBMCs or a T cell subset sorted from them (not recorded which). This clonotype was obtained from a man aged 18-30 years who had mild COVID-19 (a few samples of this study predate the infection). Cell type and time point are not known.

The CDR3 sequence is CSVGTGVPDEAFF. CDR3 nucleotide sequence: TGCAGCGTTGGGACAGGGGTTCCTGATGAAGCTTTCTTT. The chain is built from TRBV29-1 and TRBJ1-1; TRBD1 agrees at 9 bases. There are 13 residues in the CDR3. The germline CDR1 and CDR2 sequences are SQVTM and ANQGSEA. V lost 4 bases to trimming and J lost 7 bases; unmatched junction nucleotides: 7.